Listed below are T cell receptor beta chains from one sample, sequenced in a study of tumor-infiltrating lymphocytes in primary liver carcinoma. TCRdb redid the calling of the multiplex PCR reads with MiXCR, one entry per CDR3 protein. This table has 250,000 to 350,000 distinct CDR3 sequences, around 50% appearing once. Sequenced input: peripheral blood. Receptor source: a woman under 40 with primary liver carcinoma and hepatitis B virus infection. The CDR3 runs from the conserved cysteine through the conserved F or W. The order of the fields is CDR3 length, J gene, V gene, D gene, clone size, CDR3 protein, CDR3 DNA. D genes are given only for firm matches. Clone size, where shown, is once, few, many, or a class for clones that have expanded.

CDR3 length: 16; J gene: TRBJ1-1; V gene: TRBV11-2; D gene: NA; clone size: NA; CDR3 protein: CAISDPQRGGDTEAFF; CDR3 DNA: TGTGCCATCAGCGATCCTCAAAGGGGCGGCGACACTGAAGCTTTCTTT
CDR3 length: 14; J gene: TRBJ2-5; V gene: TRBV28; D gene: NA; clone size: NA; CDR3 protein: CASSTGLHQETQYF; CDR3 DNA: TGTGCCAGCAGTACGGGACTCCACCAAGAGACCCAGTACTTC
CDR3 length: 13; J gene: TRBJ2-1; V gene: TRBV11-2; D gene: TRBD1; clone size: NA; CDR3 protein: CAGSRDRYNEQFF; CDR3 DNA: TGTGCCGGCAGCCGGGACAGATACAATGAGCAGTTCTTC
CDR3 length: 17; J gene: TRBJ2-2; V gene: TRBV4-1; D gene: TRBD2; clone size: NA; CDR3 protein: CASSPNLAGGNTGELFF; CDR3 DNA: TGCGCCAGCAGCCCTAATTTAGCGGGAGGAAACACCGGGGAGCTGTTTTTT
CDR3 length: 15; J gene: TRBJ2-7; V gene: TRBV6-2/TRBV6-3; D gene: NA; clone size: once; CDR3 protein: CASSPIRRVSYEQYF; CDR3 DNA: TGTGCCAGCAGCCCCATTCGAAGGGTATCCTACGAGCAGTACTTC
CDR3 length: 14; J gene: TRBJ2-1; V gene: TRBV11-2; D gene: TRBD2; clone size: medium-sized; CDR3 protein: CASSQRERGNEQFF; CDR3 DNA: TGTGCCAGCAGCCAGCGGGAGAGGGGCAATGAGCAGTTCTTC
CDR3 length: 15; J gene: TRBJ2-2; V gene: TRBV4-2; D gene: NA; clone size: many; CDR3 protein: CASSPQAANTGELFF; CDR3 DNA: TGTGCCAGCAGCCCCCAGGCTGCGAACACCGGGGAGCTGTTTTTT
CDR3 length: 13; J gene: TRBJ2-3; V gene: TRBV6-2/TRBV6-3; D gene: NA; clone size: many; CDR3 protein: CASLVVGADTQYF; CDR3 DNA: TGTGCCAGCCTCGTGGTGGGGGCAGATACGCAGTATTTT
CDR3 length: 15; J gene: TRBJ2-2; V gene: TRBV11-2; D gene: NA; clone size: NA; CDR3 protein: CARSFAGSNTWELFF; CDR3 DNA: TGTGCCAGAAGCTTCGCAGGTTCGAACACCTGGGAGCTGTTTTTT
CDR3 length: 19; J gene: TRBJ2-3; V gene: TRBV7-9; D gene: TRBD2; clone size: few; CDR3 protein: CASSLTPTAGRRGTDTQYF; CDR3 DNA: TGTGCCAGCAGCTTAACCCCCACTGCCGGGAGGAGGGGAACAGATACGCAGTATTTT
CDR3 length: 14; J gene: TRBJ2-3; V gene: TRBV5-1; D gene: TRBD1; clone size: NA; CDR3 protein: CASRQGAITDTQYF; CDR3 DNA: TGCGCCAGCAGGCAGGGGGCTATCACAGATACGCAGTATTTT
CDR3 length: 18; J gene: TRBJ1-1; V gene: TRBV4-1; D gene: TRBD1; clone size: NA; CDR3 protein: CVSSQGGQGPSWNTEAFF; CDR3 DNA: TGCGTCAGCAGCCAAGGAGGACAGGGGCCCTCGTGGAACACTGAAGCTTTCTTT
CDR3 length: 16; J gene: TRBJ2-1; V gene: TRBV6-5; D gene: NA; clone size: many; CDR3 protein: CASSYSLIPSVNEQFF; CDR3 DNA: TGTGCCAGCAGTTACTCGCTTATTCCGAGCGTCAATGAGCAGTTCTTC
CDR3 length: 15; J gene: TRBJ2-1; V gene: TRBV11-2; D gene: NA; clone size: NA; CDR3 protein: CASSLLAEDSNELFF; CDR3 DNA: TGTGCCAGCAGCTTACTCGCGGAAGACTCCAATGAGCTGTTCTTC
CDR3 length: 15; J gene: TRBJ2-7; V gene: TRBV6-5; D gene: TRBD2; clone size: many; CDR3 protein: CASSTSGASLYEQYF; CDR3 DNA: TGTGCCAGCTCGACTAGCGGGGCCTCCCTCTACGAGCAGTACTTC
CDR3 length: 13; J gene: TRBJ1-5; V gene: TRBV6-2/TRBV6-3; D gene: NA; clone size: few; CDR3 protein: CASSYDGHQPQHF; CDR3 DNA: TGTGCCAGCAGCTATGACGGCCATCAGCCCCAGCATTTT
CDR3 length: 16; J gene: TRBJ2-1; V gene: TRBV7-9; D gene: NA; clone size: few; CDR3 protein: CASSLGGGLPYNEQFF; CDR3 DNA: TGTGCCAGCAGCTTAGGAGGGGGACTACCTTACAATGAGCAGTTCTTC
CDR3 length: 13; J gene: TRBJ2-3; V gene: TRBV5-4; D gene: NA; clone size: few; CDR3 protein: CASAPPSADTQYF; CDR3 DNA: TGTGCCAGCGCCCCTCCAAGTGCGGATACGCAGTATTTT
CDR3 length: 13; J gene: TRBJ1-1; V gene: TRBV29-1; D gene: NA; clone size: NA; CDR3 protein: CSVDQAMNTEAFF; CDR3 DNA: TGCAGCGTTGACCAGGCCATGAACACTGAAGCTTTCTTT
CDR3 length: 11; J gene: TRBJ2-1; V gene: TRBV11-2; D gene: NA; clone size: NA; CDR3 protein: CASRGHNEQLF; CDR3 DNA: TGTGCCAGCAGGGGCCACAATGAGCAGCTCTTC
CDR3 length: 13; J gene: TRBJ2-5; V gene: TRBV12-3/TRBV12-4; D gene: NA; clone size: NA; CDR3 protein: CASSLQGSGTRYF; CDR3 DNA: TGTGCCAGCAGTTTACAGGGTTCTGGGACCCGGTACTTC
CDR3 length: 14; J gene: TRBJ2-2; V gene: TRBV12-3/TRBV12-4; D gene: NA; clone size: many; CDR3 protein: CASRGLENTGELFF; CDR3 DNA: TGTGCCAGCAGAGGACTGGAGAACACCGGGGAGCTGTTTTTT
CDR3 length: 14; J gene: TRBJ1-6; V gene: TRBV5-6; D gene: NA; clone size: NA; CDR3 protein: CASSLRGANSPLHF; CDR3 DNA: TGTGCCAGCAGCTTGAGGGGCGCGAATTCACCCCTCCACTTT
CDR3 length: 18; J gene: TRBJ2-1; V gene: TRBV6-7; D gene: TRBD2; clone size: NA; CDR3 protein: CASSYSLAGLVSHNKQFF; CDR3 DNA: TGTGCCAGCAGTTACTCACTGGCTGGACTAGTAAGCCACAATAAGCAGTTCTTC
CDR3 length: 14; J gene: TRBJ2-5; V gene: TRBV12-3/TRBV12-4; D gene: NA; clone size: NA; CDR3 protein: CTSSFLALGETQYF; CDR3 DNA: TGTACCAGCAGTTTCCTCGCGTTAGGGGAGACCCAGTACTTC
CDR3 length: 16; J gene: TRBJ2-2; V gene: TRBV5-1; D gene: TRBD2; clone size: few; CDR3 protein: CASSPGGMGGAGELFF; CDR3 DNA: TGCGCCAGCAGCCCAGGCGGCATGGGGGGGGCCGGGGAGCTGTTTTTT
CDR3 length: 13; J gene: TRBJ1-2; V gene: TRBV19; D gene: TRBD1; clone size: NA; CDR3 protein: CASSPRDRGGYTF; CDR3 DNA: TGTGCCAGTAGTCCCCGGGACAGGGGAGGCTACACCTTC
CDR3 length: 14; J gene: TRBJ2-7; V gene: TRBV12-3/TRBV12-4; D gene: NA; clone size: few; CDR3 protein: CASSFGVPIYEQYF; CDR3 DNA: TGTGCCAGCAGTTTCGGGGTCCCCATCTACGAGCAGTACTTC
CDR3 length: 14; J gene: TRBJ1-6; V gene: TRBV4-1; D gene: NA; clone size: NA; CDR3 protein: CASSQGRNWPPLHF; CDR3 DNA: TGCGCCAGCAGCCAAGGAAGGAACTGGCCACCCCTCCACTTT
CDR3 length: 12; J gene: TRBJ1-2; V gene: TRBV29-1; D gene: NA; clone size: NA; CDR3 protein: CSADREVYGCAF; CDR3 DNA: NA
CDR3 length: 16; J gene: TRBJ1-1; V gene: TRBV11-2; D gene: NA; clone size: NA; CDR3 protein: CVSSLDTGRMNTEASF; CDR3 DNA: TGTGTCAGCAGCTTAGATACAGGGAGGATGAACACTGAAGCTTCCTTT
CDR3 length: 15; J gene: TRBJ1-5; V gene: TRBV19; D gene: NA; clone size: NA; CDR3 protein: CASSIGQDYYQPQHF; CDR3 DNA: TGTGCCAGTAGTATAGGGCAGGACTACTATCAGCCCCAGCATTTT
CDR3 length: 15; J gene: TRBJ2-6; V gene: TRBV28; D gene: NA; clone size: NA; CDR3 protein: CASSPTWAGANVLTF; CDR3 DNA: TGTGCCAGCAGTCCTACGTGGGCTGGGGCCAACGTCCTGACTTTC
CDR3 length: 16; J gene: TRBJ1-1; V gene: TRBV28; D gene: TRBD1; clone size: NA; CDR3 protein: CASSSPPGGGDTEAFF; CDR3 DNA: TGTGCCAGCAGTTCACCTCCAGGGGGCGGCGACACTGAAGCTTTCTTT
CDR3 length: 14; J gene: TRBJ1-5; V gene: TRBV5-1; D gene: TRBD1; clone size: NA; CDR3 protein: CASSLAGGFEPQHF; CDR3 DNA: TGCGCCAGCAGCTTGGCAGGGGGCTTTGAGCCCCAGCATTTT
CDR3 length: 14; J gene: TRBJ2-3; V gene: TRBV11-2; D gene: NA; clone size: many; CDR3 protein: CASSRQGTTDTQYF; CDR3 DNA: TGTGCCAGCAGCCGCCAGGGGACCACAGATACGCAGTATTTT
CDR3 length: 12; J gene: TRBJ1-5; V gene: TRBV12-3/TRBV12-4; D gene: NA; clone size: NA; CDR3 protein: CASSLGNRPQHF; CDR3 DNA: TGTGCCAGCAGTTTAGGCAATCGGCCCCAGCATTTT
CDR3 length: 15; J gene: TRBJ2-5; V gene: TRBV6-6; D gene: NA; clone size: many; CDR3 protein: CASSYSTQGPETQYF; CDR3 DNA: TGTGCCAGCAGTTACTCGACCCAGGGGCCAGAGACCCAGTACTTC
CDR3 length: 13; J gene: TRBJ2-4; V gene: TRBV11-3; D gene: TRBD2; clone size: NA; CDR3 protein: CASSRSGNNIQYF; CDR3 DNA: TGTGCCAGCAGCCGTAGCGGGAATAACATTCAGTACTTC
CDR3 length: 13; J gene: TRBJ2-3; V gene: TRBV6-5; D gene: NA; clone size: NA; CDR3 protein: CVSSYRAGDTQYF; CDR3 DNA: TGTGTCAGCAGTTACAGGGCGGGAGATACGCAGTATTTT
CDR3 length: 15; J gene: TRBJ2-1; V gene: TRBV7-8; D gene: TRBD2; clone size: many; CDR3 protein: CASSLSSGRANEQFF; CDR3 DNA: TGTGCCAGCAGCTTAAGCAGCGGGAGGGCCAATGAGCAGTTCTTC
CDR3 length: 21; J gene: TRBJ2-3; V gene: TRBV4-1; D gene: NA; clone size: NA; CDR3 protein: CASSQRLSTGTRAPSTDTQYF; CDR3 DNA: TGCGCCAGCAGCCAGCGCCTCTCGACAGGAACAAGGGCGCCTAGCACAGATACGCAGTATTTT
CDR3 length: 20; J gene: TRBJ2-4; V gene: TRBV4-1; D gene: NA; clone size: NA; CDR3 protein: CVSSQDDGAVLRGPKNIQYF; CDR3 DNA: TGCGTCAGCAGCCAAGATGATGGGGCAGTACTGAGAGGGCCAAAAAACATTCAGTACTTC
CDR3 length: 14; J gene: TRBJ2-7; V gene: TRBV28; D gene: TRBD2; clone size: few; CDR3 protein: CASSTAGGIYEQYF; CDR3 DNA: TGTGCCAGCAGTACAGCGGGGGGCATCTACGAGCAGTACTTC
CDR3 length: 14; J gene: TRBJ2-7; V gene: TRBV28; D gene: TRBD2; clone size: NA; CDR3 protein: CASSRAGPVYEQYF; CDR3 DNA: TGTGCCAGCAGTCGAGCGGGACCTGTTTACGAGCAGTACTTC
CDR3 length: 16; J gene: TRBJ2-7; V gene: TRBV4-1; D gene: NA; clone size: NA; CDR3 protein: CASSQLDLTPSYEQYF; CDR3 DNA: TGCGCCAGCAGCCAATTGGATCTGACACCCTCCTACGAGCAGTACTTC
CDR3 length: 12; J gene: TRBJ2-7; V gene: TRBV6-5; D gene: NA; clone size: NA; CDR3 protein: CASRAGAHGQYF; CDR3 DNA: TGTGCCAGCAGGGCAGGGGCCCACGGGCAGTACTTC
CDR3 length: 15; J gene: TRBJ2-6; V gene: TRBV12-3/TRBV12-4; D gene: NA; clone size: many; CDR3 protein: CASSSPGTGANVLTF; CDR3 DNA: TGTGCCAGCAGTTCCCCGGGGACTGGGGCCAACGTCCTGACTTTC
CDR3 length: 14; J gene: TRBJ1-5; V gene: TRBV6-6; D gene: NA; clone size: NA; CDR3 protein: CVSSSRQGNQPQHF; CDR3 DNA: TGTGTCAGCAGTTCACGGCAGGGGAATCAGCCCCAGCATTTT
CDR3 length: 14; J gene: TRBJ2-4; V gene: TRBV4-2; D gene: NA; clone size: NA; CDR3 protein: CVSSQPLAKNIQYF; CDR3 DNA: TGTGTCAGCAGCCAACCCCTAGCCAAAAACATTCAGTACTTC